This T cell receptor (beta chain) was sequenced in a study of shared clonotypes between healthy human individuals. Whole-study findings and limits: Around 5% was the fraction of naive CD4 clonotypes found shared across a few donors. The authors expected sequencing depth to affect clonotype sharing among donors. Estimated richness values were generally larger in naive subsets than in memory subsets. Since donors were few, the genetic and exposure-history diversity represented was limited.

Assay: immunoSEQ multiplex PCR; the TCRdb copy retains only in-frame clones and omits some. The table shows just over 2,000,000 clones, with roughly 94% occurring only once. This CDR3 comprises 12 residues. V was pared by 6 bases and J by 2 bases, with 7 bases between. CDR1 KGHSH and CDR2 LQKENI come from the germline V gene. In the case of this clone: Its antigen is unknown. In the same sample, other DNA sequences code for this CDR3.

The chain links TRBV18 to TRBJ1-2; no clear D. The sample comprised naive CD4+ T cells sorted from blood. Documented subset: CD45RA+ positively selected. The clonotype was recovered from a man aged 18-30 years in good health. CDR3 residues: CASSPTNYGYTF. The CDR3 DNA is TGTGCCAGCTCGCCGACGAACTATGGCTACACCTTC.